A single sample is the source of the 19 T cell receptor beta chains below, sequenced in a study of shared clonotypes between healthy human individuals. Libraries were prepared by immunoSEQ multiplex PCR; TCRdb keeps only in-frame clonotypes and omits some of them. Of about 1 million clones listed, around three quarters are singletons. Sequenced material: memory CD4+ T cells from PBMCs. Subset noted: CD45RA-negative fraction. All receptors derive from a man between 18 and 35 years old in good health. Some clones in this sample may be carry-over from other donors' samples.

The chain combines TRBV27 with TRBJ1-1, with 7 bases fitting TRBD1. This CDR3 comprises 14 residues. Germline CDR1 MNHEY, CDR2 SMNVEV (reference sequence). Trimming removed 6 bases from V and 1 base from J; junction bases left unmatched: 5. CDR3 sequence reads: CASSEGQPNTEAFF. CDR3 sequence (DNA): TGTGCCAGCAGCGAGGGACAGCCGAACACTGAAGCTTTCTTT.

This sequence joins TRBV7-6 and TRBJ2-3, with D perhaps matching TRBD1 (6 bases). Germline V gives CDR1 SGHVS, CDR2 FNYEAQ. The V end was cut by 5 bases, the J end by 0 bases, with 15 bases between. The CDR3 has 16 amino acids. The CDR3: CASSPRDTLSTDTQYF. CDR3 DNA: TGTGCCAGCAGCCCCCGGGACACCTTAAGCACAGATACGCAGTATTTT. Looking up the rest from reference TRBV7-6 and TRBJ2-3 gives the full variable domain: GAGVSQSPRYKVTKRGQDVALRCDPISGHVSLYWYRQALGQGPEFLTYFNYEAQQDKSGLPNDRFSAERPEGSISTLTIQRTEQRDSAMYRCASSPRDTLSTDTQYFGPGTRLTVL.

On this clone: Additional DNA sequences in this sample encode the identical CDR3. The chain uses TRBV10-3 and TRBJ1-5; 7 bases are a match to TRBD1. The germline V gene has CDR1 ENHRY and CDR2 SYGVKD. The CDR3 runs 13 residues. V was clipped by 5 bases and J by 5 bases; unmatched bases: 3. The CDR3: CAISTTGDQPQHF. The CDR3 nucleotides read TGTGCCATCAGTACCACAGGGGATCAGCCCCAGCATTTT.

The rearrangement links TRBV27 to TRBJ1-1; tentatively, D is TRBD1 (6 bases). This CDR3 spans 13 amino acids. Trimming shortened V by 8 bases and J by 2 bases, and 12 bases separated the two germline ends. Looked up from germline, CDR1 is MNHEY and CDR2 is SMNVEV (reference sequence). CDR3 protein: CASRRGLNTEAFF. For the CDR3, the DNA is TGTGCCAGCCGCAGGGGCCTAAACACTGAAGCTTTCTTT.

The chain links TRBV7-8 to TRBJ2-5; 11 nucleotides agree with TRBD1. The CDR3 has 17 amino acids. The trim removed 3 bases at V and 4 bases at J, leaving 10 bases unmatched. Germline loops: CDR1 SGHVS, CDR2 FQNEAQ. CDR3 nucleotides: TGTGCCAGCAGCTTTCATAGGGACAGGGGGGCCGGAGAGACCCAGTACTTC. This gives the protein CASSFHRDRGAGETQYF.

This sequence joins TRBV18 and TRBJ2-2; maybe TRBD1 (6 bases). Germline V gene lookup returns CDR1 KGHSH and CDR2 LQKENI. Trimming took off 6 bases at V and 1 base at J, with 15 bases between the two ends. The CDR3 contains 16 residues. The CDR3 loop is CASSNRGGRNTGELFF. The CDR3 DNA follows: TGTGCCAGCTCCAATCGAGGGGGAAGGAACACCGGGGAGCTGTTTTTT.

This clone was seen a single time. This chain uses TRBV7-7 with TRBJ2-3, with TRBD2 matching 13 bases. Per the germline V gene, CDR1 is SSHAT and CDR2 is FNYEAQ (reference sequence). The V gene end was trimmed by 3 bases and the J gene end by 4 bases; junction bases not matched to a gene: 4. This CDR3 is 16 amino acids long. In nucleotides, the CDR3 is TGTGCCAGCAGCTTCAGGACTAGCGGGAGCCCAGATACGCAGTATTTT. It encodes CASSFRTSGSPDTQYF.

This chain connects TRBV7-6 to TRBJ2-1; D unresolved. This CDR3 comprises 14 residues. CDR1 SGHVS and CDR2 FNYEAQ come from the germline V gene. Between the trimmed V and J ends, which lost 2 bases and 4 bases, there was a span of 9 bases. The CDR3 region is CASSLIQRYNEQFF. The CDR3 region has the DNA TGTGCCAGCAGCTTAATTCAGCGTTACAATGAGCAGTTCTTC.

The chain is built from TRBV4-3 and TRBJ2-5, with 8 bases lining up with TRBD1. This CDR3 contains 15 residues. Germline CDR1 LGHNA, CDR2 YSLEER. With V trimmed by 2 bases and J by 5 bases, 7 bases remained unmatched. The CDR3 DNA reads TGCGCCAGCAGCCAATCACAGGGGGAGTGGGAGACCCAGTACTTC. Protein product: CASSQSQGEWETQYF.

The V and J genes are TRBV5-1 and TRBJ2-3; D gene ambiguous. V was shortened by 6 bases and J by 0 bases, with 14 bases between the two germline ends. The CDR3 contains 15 residues. Germline CDR1 and CDR2: SGHRS and YFSETQ. The CDR3 DNA follows: TGCGCCAGCATGGCGGAGCCATCTAGCACAGATACGCAGTATTTT. This translates into CASMAEPSSTDTQYF.

The chain joins TRBV5-6 to TRBJ2-1; unclear D gene. The CDR3 consists of 12 residues. Germline V gene lookup returns CDR1 SGHDT and CDR2 YYEEEE. Trimming stripped 2 bases from V and 6 bases from J, with 6 bases between. CDR3 nucleotide sequence: TGTGCCAGCAGCTTAAACACCAATGAGCAGTTCTTC. Encoded protein: CASSLNTNEQFF. Full variable domain (rest looked up from reference TRBV5-6 and TRBJ2-1): DAGVTQSPTHLIKTRGQQVTLRCSPKSGHDTVSWYQQALGQGPQFIFQYYEEEERQRGNFPDRFSGHQFPNYSSELNVNALLLGDSALYLCASSLNTNEQFFGPGTRLTVL.

The rearrangement links TRBV25-1 to TRBJ2-7; no clear D gene. Germline V CDR1 and CDR2: MGHDK, SYGVNS. Trimming shortened V by 4 bases and J by 2 bases, and 6 bases separated the two germline ends. This CDR3 comprises 12 residues. The CDR3: CASSGGPYEQYF. CDR3 nucleotides: TGTGCCAGCAGTGGCGGTCCCTACGAGCAGTACTTC.

The chain combines TRBV7-9 with TRBJ2-5; D call uncertain. The J call could be wrong; TRBJ2-7 is a better fit for the DNA end. The CDR3 consists of 14 residues. CDR1 SEHNR and CDR2 FQNEAQ come from the germline V gene (reference sequence). CDR3 sequence (DNA): TGTGCCAGCAGCTTAGTGTCTTCGACCTACGAGCAGTACTTC. Translated, it gives CASSLVSSTYEQYF.

This rearrangement joins TRBV18 to TRBJ2-1; D might be TRBD1 (5 bases). Trimming took 0 bases from V and 0 from J, leaving 18 bases between them. Germline CDR1 reads KGHSH; CDR2 reads LQKENI. The CDR3 length is 19 residues. This chain's CDR3 is CASSPPVGKGRGSYNEQFF. CDR3 DNA sequence: TGTGCCAGCTCACCACCAGTCGGCAAGGGGCGAGGCTCCTACAATGAGCAGTTCTTC.

Comment on this clone: The same CDR3 can be traced to other DNA sequences in this sample. The chain has TRBV20-1 and TRBJ2-5, with D unresolved. Germline CDR1 is DFQATT and CDR2 is SNEGSKA (reference sequence). With 0 bases removed from V and 7 bases from J, the gap between germline ends came to 6 bases. The CDR3 sequence is 11 residues long. CDR3 protein: CSARDLGTQYF. In DNA form, the CDR3 reads TGCAGTGCTAGAGATTTGGGGACCCAGTACTTC.

This chain uses TRBV11-2 with TRBJ2-5; D is tentatively TRBD1 or TRBD2 (7 bases each). With 5 bases removed from V and 3 bases from J, the gap between germline ends came to 13 bases. Germline V gene data show CDR1 as SGHAT and CDR2 as FQNNGV. This CDR3 spans 14 amino acids. CDR3 residues: CASSPGGAEETQYF. For the CDR3, the DNA is TGTGCCAGCAGCCCAGGGGGGGCGGAAGAGACCCAGTACTTC.

The gene calls are TRBV7-2 and TRBJ2-1; no reliable D call. From germline, CDR1 is SGHTA and CDR2 FQGNSA. There are 13 residues in the CDR3. Deletions cut 5 bases from V and 4 bases from J, with 9 bases between. This CDR3 reads CASSPTPYNEQFF. CDR3 nucleotides: TGTGCCAGCAGCCCTACACCATACAATGAGCAGTTCTTC. Variable domain in full (rest from reference TRBV7-2 and TRBJ2-1): GAGVSQSPSNKVTEKGKDVELRCDPISGHTALYWYRQSLGQGLEFLIYFQGNSAPDKSGLPSDRFSAERTGGSVSTLTIQRTQQEDSAVYLCASSPTPYNEQFFGPGTRLTVL.

This sequence joins TRBV4-2 and TRBJ2-6; no clear D gene. CDR3 length: 17 residues. Deletions cut 0 bases from V and 0 bases from J, with 9 bases between. The germline V gene encodes CDR1 LGHNA and CDR2 YNFKEQ. CDR3 sequence (DNA): TGTGCCAGCAGCCAAGATTTGGGCAGCTCTGGGGCCAACGTCCTGACTTTC. This gives the protein CASSQDLGSSGANVLTF.

This chain joins TRBV15 and TRBJ2-1; no firm D call. The V gene lost 3 bases and the J gene lost 6 bases, with 9 bases spanning the gap. The CDR3 runs 13 residues. Germline-derived CDR1 and CDR2 are LNHNV and YYDKDF (reference sequence). CDR3 sequence: CATSSFSFNEQFF. The CDR3 nucleotides read TGTGCCACCAGCAGTTTTTCGTTCAATGAGCAGTTCTTC.